Listed below are T cell receptor beta chains from one sample, sequenced in a study of blood T cell repertoires in COVID-19. This table comes from immunoSEQ multiplex PCR, and its TCRdb copy is limited to in-frame clones, with some not included. The repertoire holds just over 300,000 clones, with 80% to 90% as singletons. Material: PBMCs or T cells enriched from blood (not recorded which). The receptors stem from a young woman who had recovered from COVID-19. Both conserved end residues are part of each CDR3. The D gene is left open where the match is weak. Some rows mark clone size as missing; the rest say once, few, many or name a class of expanded clone.

v_call: TRBV19; clone_size: NA; j_call: TRBJ1-1; d_call: NA; cdr3_aa: CASSYPGGAFF; cdr3_nt: TGTGCCAGTAGCTACCCGGGGGGAGCTTTCTTT
v_call: TRBV30; clone_size: once; j_call: TRBJ2-7; d_call: TRBD1; cdr3_aa: CAWETGGSYEQYF; cdr3_nt: TGTGCCTGGGAGACAGGGGGTTCCTACGAGCAGTACTTC
v_call: TRBV28; clone_size: NA; j_call: TRBJ1-6; d_call: NA; cdr3_aa: CASSFWPSDNSPLHF; cdr3_nt: TGTGCCAGCAGTTTCTGGCCTTCTGATAATTCACCCCTCCACTTT
v_call: TRBV15; clone_size: NA; j_call: TRBJ1-5; d_call: NA; cdr3_aa: CATSRDYQPQHF; cdr3_nt: TGTGCCACCAGCAGAGACTATCAGCCCCAGCATTTT
v_call: TRBV7-8; clone_size: NA; j_call: TRBJ1-5; d_call: NA; cdr3_aa: CASSLVEGKPQHF; cdr3_nt: TGTGCCAGCAGCTTAGTAGAGGGCAAGCCCCAGCATTTT
v_call: TRBV9; clone_size: NA; j_call: TRBJ2-1; d_call: NA; cdr3_aa: CASSVAQYNEQFF; cdr3_nt: TGTGCCAGCAGCGTAGCACAGTACAATGAGCAGTTCTTC
v_call: TRBV7-3; clone_size: once; j_call: TRBJ2-1; d_call: NA; cdr3_aa: CASSSGLEQFF; cdr3_nt: TGTGCCAGCAGCTCCGGACTTGAGCAGTTCTTC
v_call: TRBV10-3; clone_size: NA; j_call: TRBJ2-7; d_call: NA; cdr3_aa: CAISPDRLSSYEQYF; cdr3_nt: TGTGCCATCAGCCCGGACAGACTGAGCTCCTACGAGCAGTACTTC
v_call: TRBV27; clone_size: NA; j_call: TRBJ2-7; d_call: TRBD2; cdr3_aa: CASSLSGAGVSHEQYF; cdr3_nt: TGTGCCAGCAGTTTATCTGGAGCGGGAGTATCCCACGAGCAGTACTTC
v_call: TRBV27; clone_size: NA; j_call: TRBJ2-7; d_call: NA; cdr3_aa: CASRPGAGVSYEQYF; cdr3_nt: TGTGCCAGCAGGCCCGGGGCAGGGGTTTCCTACGAGCAGTACTTC
v_call: TRBV19; clone_size: once; j_call: TRBJ2-3; d_call: TRBD2; cdr3_aa: CASSVTSGGADTQYF; cdr3_nt: TGTGCCAGTAGTGTGACTAGCGGGGGTGCGGATACGCAGTATTTT
v_call: TRBV11-2; clone_size: NA; j_call: TRBJ2-7; d_call: NA; cdr3_aa: CASSPPTRTLYEQYF; cdr3_nt: TGTGCCAGCAGCCCGCCTACTAGGACCCTCTACGAGCAGTACTTC
v_call: TRBV4-3; clone_size: once; j_call: TRBJ2-2; d_call: TRBD2; cdr3_aa: CASSQDVAGGRFTGELFF; cdr3_nt: TGCGCCAGCAGCCAAGATGTGGCGGGAGGGAGATTTACCGGGGAGCTGTTTTTT
v_call: TRBV9; clone_size: NA; j_call: TRBJ2-1; d_call: NA; cdr3_aa: CASSVATPTRGTKINEQFF; cdr3_nt: TGTGCCAGCAGCGTAGCCACCCCCACCAGGGGCACTAAGATCAATGAGCAGTTCTTC
v_call: TRBV10-3; clone_size: NA; j_call: TRBJ2-5; d_call: NA; cdr3_aa: CAISREGVETQYF; cdr3_nt: TGTGCCATCAGCAGGGAAGGAGTAGAGACCCAGTACTTC
v_call: TRBV6-5; clone_size: NA; j_call: TRBJ2-3; d_call: TRBD2; cdr3_aa: CASSIGLAGQDTQYF; cdr3_nt: TGTGCCAGCAGTATCGGACTAGCGGGACAAGATACGCAGTATTTT
v_call: TRBV30; clone_size: NA; j_call: TRBJ1-2; d_call: NA; cdr3_aa: CAAQKRAGVYGYTF; cdr3_nt: TGTGCCGCCCAAAAAAGGGCGGGTGTGTATGGCTACACCTTC
v_call: TRBV5-4; clone_size: NA; j_call: TRBJ1-1; d_call: NA; cdr3_aa: CASSLVGGLAEAFF; cdr3_nt: TGTGCCAGCAGCTTGGTGGGGGGGCTGGCTGAAGCTTTCTTT
v_call: TRBV5-1; clone_size: NA; j_call: TRBJ1-1; d_call: TRBD1; cdr3_aa: CASSLSFDRGAFF; cdr3_nt: TGCGCCAGCAGCTTGTCCTTCGACAGGGGAGCTTTCTTT
v_call: TRBV24-1; clone_size: few; j_call: TRBJ2-7; d_call: TRBD1; cdr3_aa: CATRRTGEAEQYF; cdr3_nt: TGTGCCACCAGACGGACAGGGGAGGCCGAGCAGTACTTC
v_call: TRBV7-7; clone_size: NA; j_call: TRBJ2-7; d_call: TRBD1; cdr3_aa: CASSLDRVGEQYF; cdr3_nt: TGTGCCAGCAGCTTGGACAGGGTCGGCGAGCAGTACTTC
v_call: TRBV28; clone_size: NA; j_call: TRBJ1-5; d_call: NA; cdr3_aa: CASKPGGVHQPQHF; cdr3_nt: TGTGCCAGCAAACCCGGGGGGGTCCATCAGCCCCAGCATTTT
v_call: TRBV28; clone_size: NA; j_call: TRBJ2-1; d_call: NA; cdr3_aa: CASTTVHFGNEQFF; cdr3_nt: TGTGCCAGCACCACGGTGCATTTCGGGAATGAGCAGTTCTTC
v_call: TRBV5-5; clone_size: NA; j_call: TRBJ2-5; d_call: NA; cdr3_aa: CASSLDVSKETQYF; cdr3_nt: TGTGCCAGCAGCTTGGATGTCAGTAAAGAGACCCAGTACTTC
v_call: TRBV24-1; clone_size: NA; j_call: TRBJ1-2; d_call: TRBD1; cdr3_aa: CATSDPGTGDYGYTF; cdr3_nt: TGTGCCACCAGTGACCCTGGGACAGGGGATTATGGCTACACCTTC
v_call: TRBV7-3; clone_size: NA; j_call: TRBJ2-2; d_call: TRBD2; cdr3_aa: CASSLGLATGELFF; cdr3_nt: TGTGCCAGCAGCCTCGGACTAGCCACCGGGGAGCTGTTTTTT
v_call: TRBV19; clone_size: NA; j_call: TRBJ1-4; d_call: TRBD1; cdr3_aa: CASSLQGAATNEKLFF; cdr3_nt: TGTGCCAGTAGCCTCCAGGGGGCAGCAACTAATGAAAAACTGTTTTTT
v_call: TRBV3-1/TRBV3-2; clone_size: NA; j_call: TRBJ2-5; d_call: NA; cdr3_aa: CASSPLGAQETQYF; cdr3_nt: TGTGCCAGCAGCCCATTAGGGGCCCAAGAGACCCAGTACTTC
v_call: TRBV13; clone_size: NA; j_call: TRBJ2-7; d_call: NA; cdr3_aa: CASSAINSGSSYEQYF; cdr3_nt: TGTGCCAGCAGCGCGATTAATAGCGGAAGCTCCTACGAGCAGTACTTC
v_call: TRBV12-5; clone_size: NA; j_call: TRBJ2-1; d_call: NA; cdr3_aa: CASVHSAGPNEQFF; cdr3_nt: TGTGCTAGTGTCCACTCGGCGGGCCCCAATGAGCAGTTCTTC
v_call: TRBV29-1; clone_size: NA; j_call: TRBJ2-7; d_call: TRBD2; cdr3_aa: CSVEGGGGGEQYF; cdr3_nt: TGCAGCGTTGAAGGCGGGGGGGGTGGAGAGCAGTACTTC
v_call: TRBV6-4; clone_size: NA; j_call: TRBJ2-7; d_call: TRBD1; cdr3_aa: CASSPQPGQGLYEQYF; cdr3_nt: TGTGCCAGCAGTCCCCAACCCGGACAGGGGCTTTACGAGCAGTACTTC
v_call: TRBV27; clone_size: NA; j_call: TRBJ2-2; d_call: TRBD2; cdr3_aa: CASSPSSGNIVNTGELFF; cdr3_nt: TGTGCCAGCAGTCCAAGTAGCGGGAACATCGTGAACACCGGGGAGCTGTTTTTT
v_call: TRBV2; clone_size: NA; j_call: TRBJ2-5; d_call: TRBD2; cdr3_aa: CASSSTSGRPKETQYF; cdr3_nt: TGTGCCAGCAGCTCGACTAGCGGGAGACCAAAAGAGACCCAGTACTTC
v_call: TRBV6-4; clone_size: NA; j_call: TRBJ2-3; d_call: TRBD2; cdr3_aa: CASSRGTGGADTQYF; cdr3_nt: TGTGCCAGCAGTAGAGGGACTGGGGGGGCAGATACGCAGTATTTT
v_call: TRBV29-1; clone_size: NA; j_call: TRBJ2-6; d_call: NA; cdr3_aa: CSVEGAHSGANVLTF; cdr3_nt: TGCAGCGTTGAAGGGGCGCACTCTGGGGCCAACGTCCTGACTTTC
v_call: TRBV4-2; clone_size: NA; j_call: TRBJ1-1; d_call: TRBD1; cdr3_aa: CASSTRTGGYDTEAFF; cdr3_nt: TGTGCCAGCAGCACCCGGACAGGGGGCTACGACACTGAAGCTTTCTTT
v_call: TRBV5-1; clone_size: NA; j_call: TRBJ1-2; d_call: TRBD1; cdr3_aa: CASSFRQGASYTF; cdr3_nt: TGCGCCAGCAGCTTCAGACAGGGGGCAAGCTACACCTTC
v_call: TRBV30; clone_size: NA; j_call: TRBJ1-4; d_call: NA; cdr3_aa: CAWSRGRLKEKLFF; cdr3_nt: TGTGCCTGGAGTCGGGGTCGGCTCAAAGAAAAACTGTTTTTT
v_call: TRBV10-3; clone_size: few; j_call: TRBJ2-1; d_call: NA; cdr3_aa: CAISESGAPRYNEQFF; cdr3_nt: TGTGCCATCAGTGAGTCGGGGGCCCCCAGGTACAATGAGCAGTTCTTC
v_call: TRBV10-3; clone_size: NA; j_call: TRBJ2-6; d_call: TRBD1; cdr3_aa: CAISGQGSSGANVLTF; cdr3_nt: TGTGCCATCAGTGGACAGGGGTCCTCTGGGGCCAACGTCCTGACTTTC
v_call: TRBV5-1; clone_size: NA; j_call: TRBJ2-7; d_call: TRBD1; cdr3_aa: CASRPDPGGGYEQYF; cdr3_nt: TGCGCCAGCAGACCGGACCCAGGGGGTGGATACGAGCAGTACTTC
v_call: TRBV14; clone_size: NA; j_call: TRBJ2-1; d_call: TRBD1; cdr3_aa: CASSRTGSYNEQFF; cdr3_nt: TGTGCCAGCAGCCGGACAGGGTCCTACAATGAGCAGTTCTTC
v_call: TRBV5-5; clone_size: once; j_call: TRBJ2-3; d_call: NA; cdr3_aa: CASRPGAVSTDTQYF; cdr3_nt: TGTGCCAGCAGACCTGGGGCGGTTAGCACAGATACGCAGTATTTT
v_call: TRBV5-1; clone_size: NA; j_call: TRBJ2-3; d_call: TRBD1; cdr3_aa: CASSLAGTGGPDTQYF; cdr3_nt: TGCGCCAGCAGCTTGGCCGGGACAGGGGGCCCAGATACGCAGTATTTT
v_call: TRBV24-1; clone_size: NA; j_call: TRBJ2-1; d_call: TRBD2; cdr3_aa: CATSDHSGRGEEQFF; cdr3_nt: TGTGCCACCAGCGACCATAGCGGGAGGGGGGAAGAGCAGTTCTTC
v_call: TRBV5-4; clone_size: NA; j_call: TRBJ1-6; d_call: NA; cdr3_aa: CASSLASSYNSPLHF; cdr3_nt: TGTGCCAGCAGCTTGGCCAGCTCCTATAATTCACCCCTCCACTTT
v_call: TRBV18; clone_size: NA; j_call: TRBJ2-7; d_call: NA; cdr3_aa: CASSPQGGNYEQYF; cdr3_nt: TGTGCCAGCTCACCACAGGGAGGAAACTACGAGCAGTACTTC
v_call: TRBV4-3; clone_size: NA; j_call: TRBJ1-2; d_call: NA; cdr3_aa: CASSQGTAIMNYGYTF; cdr3_nt: TGCGCCAGCAGCCAAGGGACAGCCATAATGAACTATGGCTACACCTTC
v_call: TRBV7-2; clone_size: NA; j_call: TRBJ2-3; d_call: NA; cdr3_aa: CASSLANRGAADTQYF; cdr3_nt: TGTGCCAGCAGCTTAGCTAATCGGGGGGCGGCAGATACGCAGTATTTT
v_call: TRBV5-1; clone_size: NA; j_call: TRBJ2-1; d_call: TRBD2; cdr3_aa: CASSPTPGLAGSYEQFF; cdr3_nt: TGCGCCAGCAGCCCTACCCCTGGACTAGCGGGAAGTTATGAGCAGTTCTTC
v_call: TRBV5-6; clone_size: few; j_call: TRBJ2-7; d_call: TRBD1; cdr3_aa: CASSTNRDREEQYF; cdr3_nt: TGTGCCAGCAGCACGAACCGGGACAGGGAAGAGCAGTACTTC
v_call: TRBV30; clone_size: NA; j_call: TRBJ1-3; d_call: TRBD1; cdr3_aa: CAWTKGQGSGNTIYF; cdr3_nt: TGTGCCTGGACTAAAGGACAGGGCTCCGGGAACACCATATATTTT
v_call: TRBV6-5; clone_size: NA; j_call: TRBJ1-3; d_call: NA; cdr3_aa: CASSYPDRSGNTIYF; cdr3_nt: TGTGCCAGCAGTTACCCTGACAGATCTGGAAACACCATATATTTT
v_call: TRBV10-3; clone_size: NA; j_call: TRBJ1-1; d_call: NA; cdr3_aa: CAISESSQGVGAFF; cdr3_nt: TGTGCCATCAGTGAGTCGAGTCAGGGCGTCGGAGCTTTCTTT
v_call: TRBV28; clone_size: NA; j_call: TRBJ1-2; d_call: TRBD1; cdr3_aa: CASIEAGQGDGYTF; cdr3_nt: TGTGCCAGTATCGAAGCGGGACAGGGGGATGGCTACACCTTC
v_call: TRBV11-2; clone_size: NA; j_call: TRBJ1-2; d_call: TRBD1; cdr3_aa: CASSLEGDSHTF; cdr3_nt: TGTGCCAGCAGCTTAGAAGGGGACAGCCACACCTTC